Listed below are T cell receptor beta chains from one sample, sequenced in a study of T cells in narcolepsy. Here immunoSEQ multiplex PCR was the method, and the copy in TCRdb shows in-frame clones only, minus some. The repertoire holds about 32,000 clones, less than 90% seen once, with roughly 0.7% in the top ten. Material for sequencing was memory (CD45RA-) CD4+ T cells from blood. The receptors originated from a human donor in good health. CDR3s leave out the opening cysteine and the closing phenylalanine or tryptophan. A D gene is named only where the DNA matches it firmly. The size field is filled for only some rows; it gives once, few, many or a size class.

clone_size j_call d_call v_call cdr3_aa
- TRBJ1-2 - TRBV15 ATSSQPSYGYT
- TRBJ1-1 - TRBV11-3 ASSFGGESEAF
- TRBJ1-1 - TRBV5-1 ASSLEGEDTEAF
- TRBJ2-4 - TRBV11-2 ASSFPRGGRLAKNIQY
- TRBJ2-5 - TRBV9 ASSARGGSQETQY
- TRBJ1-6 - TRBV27 ASHSPTGSSPLH
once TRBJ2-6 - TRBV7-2 ASSLSLSGANVLT
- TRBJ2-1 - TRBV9 ASSVDPGSSYNEQF
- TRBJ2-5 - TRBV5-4 ASSLGGWETQY
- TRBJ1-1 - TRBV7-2 ASSNTEWVTEAF
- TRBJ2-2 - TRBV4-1 ASSLFGTRETGELF
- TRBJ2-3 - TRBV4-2 ASSQVSLSTDTQY
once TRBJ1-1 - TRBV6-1 ASSSTGYSNTEAF
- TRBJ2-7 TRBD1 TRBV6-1 ASTSGTVRSYEQY
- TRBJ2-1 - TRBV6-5 ASSYFWGSYNEQF
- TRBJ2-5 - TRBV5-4 ASSAPGQKETQY
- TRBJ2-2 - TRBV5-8 ASGLIGVTNTGELF
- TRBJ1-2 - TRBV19 ASSQQMSYGYT
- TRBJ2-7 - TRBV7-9 ASSPEGDEQY
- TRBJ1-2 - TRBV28 ASSSLQGWNYGYT
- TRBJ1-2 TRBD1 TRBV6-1 ASRRTGYGYT
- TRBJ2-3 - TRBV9 ASSVGTVAVTDTQY
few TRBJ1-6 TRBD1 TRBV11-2 ASSLDRDRGSYNSPLH